The 31 T cell receptor beta chains below come from one sample, sequenced in a study of cytomegalovirus exposure and HLA in healthy donors. The data were produced by immunoSEQ multiplex PCR, yet TCRdb's version contains in-frame clones alone and is incomplete. The top ten clones hold 10% of a sample with under 200,000 clones, over 85% of them seen once. Sample: PBMCs. Every receptor here comes from a young woman in good health and CMV-seropositive.

V usage is TRBV28 and J usage is TRBJ2-7, with 13 bases that match TRBD2. CDR1 and CDR2 (germline): MDHEN, SYDVKM. V trimming: 3 bases; J trimming: 2 bases; junction bases outside the gene matches: 1. The length of the CDR3 is 15 residues. CDR3 coding DNA: TGTGCCAGCAGTTTCGGACTAGCGGGAGCCTACGAGCAGTACTTC. Amino acids: CASSFGLAGAYEQYF.

The CDR3 coding sequence is TGCGCCAGCAGCTGGGGGGTGAGCCAGTACTTC. Residues: CASSWGVSQYF. The V and J genes are TRBV5-1 and TRBJ2-5; tentatively, D is TRBD2 (6 bases). The CDR3 length is 11 residues. Germline assignment: CDR1 SGHRS and CDR2 YFSETQ. With 3 bases removed from V and 10 bases from J, the gap between germline ends came to 10 bases.

The rearrangement uses TRBV9 and TRBJ2-7; possible D gene TRBD1, 5 bases. V was trimmed by 3 bases and J by 0 bases, leaving 10 bases between them. This CDR3 contains 14 residues. CDR1 SGDLS and CDR2 YYNGEE come from the germline V gene. DNA for the CDR3: TGTGCCAGCAGCGAGGGGCGATACTCCTACGAGCAGTACTTC. This encodes CASSEGRYSYEQYF.

CDR3 amino acids: CASSEEARSYNEQFF. The DNA for the CDR3 is TGTGCCAGCAGTGAAGAAGCGAGATCCTACAATGAGCAGTTCTTC. The chain couples TRBV2 to TRBJ2-1, with D unclear. Germline V lookup: CDR1 SNHLY, CDR2 FYNNEI. Trimming left V 1 base short and J 1 base short, with 8 bases between. The CDR3 is 15 amino acids.

In its sample, this clone was seen once. This CDR3 reads CASSQGGTSGLGELFF. The CDR3 DNA follows: TGTGCCAGCAGCCAAGGGGGCACTAGCGGGCTCGGGGAGCTGTTTTTT. The chain employs TRBV4-2 and TRBJ2-2, with 9 nucleotides matching TRBD2. Trimming cost V 1 base and J 7 bases; bases outside gene matches: 7. The CDR3 has 16 residues. In germline, CDR1 is LGHNA, CDR2 YNFKEQ.

The genes are TRBV5-6 and TRBJ1-1, with D possibly being TRBD1 (5 bases). The CDR3 spans 13 residues. V gave up 3 bases and J gave up 1 base, with 7 bases separating them. Germline assignment: CDR1 SGHDT and CDR2 YYEEEE. CDR3 DNA sequence: TGTGCCAGCAGCTGGGGCCCGAACACTGAAGCTTTCTTT. Encoded protein: CASSWGPNTEAFF.

The chain couples TRBV25-1 to TRBJ1-1; D is unclear. This CDR3 is built from 13 residues. Trimming stripped 8 bases from V and 4 bases from J, with 14 bases between. Germline values: CDR1 MGHDK, CDR2 SYGVNS. CDR3 nucleotide sequence: TGTGCCAGCCTCTCGGAGCTAGGCACTGAAGCTTTCTTT. Its translation: CASLSELGTEAFF.

J is TRBJ1-5 and V is TRBV27; D gene unclear. The CDR3 totals 18 residues. The V gene lost 5 bases and the J gene lost 3 bases, with 23 bases spanning the gap. CDR1 and CDR2 (germline): MNHEY, SMNVEV (reference sequence). The CDR3 loop is CASSGWSGRSNFNQPQHF. As DNA, the CDR3 is TGTGCCAGCAGTGGATGGTCGGGGAGGTCTAATTTCAATCAGCCCCAGCATTTT.

The rearrangement uses TRBV29-1 and TRBJ2-7; D unresolved. Trimming pared 0 bases from V and 0 bases from J, leaving 3 bases between. The CDR3 loop spans 12 amino acids. Germline values: CDR1 SQVTM, CDR2 ANQGSEA. CDR3 DNA sequence: TGCAGCGTTGAAGACGGCTCCTACGAGCAGTACTTC. Translated: CSVEDGSYEQYF.

The chain carries TRBV10-3 and TRBJ1-2; the D is unclear. Trimming took off 3 bases at V and 0 bases at J, with 5 bases between the two ends. The germline V gene has CDR1 ENHRY and CDR2 SYGVKD. The CDR3 loop spans 13 amino acids. CDR3 nucleotides: TGTGCCATCAGTGACAAAACTAACTATGGCTACACCTTC. Encoded protein: CAISDKTNYGYTF.

The rearrangement uses TRBV15 and TRBJ1-4, with 7 bases identical to TRBD1. This CDR3 region has 16 residues. J gave up 2 bases and V 3 bases, and 6 bases lay outside the gene matches. From germline, CDR1 is LNHNV and CDR2 YYDKDF (reference sequence). The CDR3: CATSSDRVFTNEKLFF. The CDR3 DNA reads TGTGCCACCAGCAGCGACAGGGTTTTCACTAATGAAAAACTGTTTTTT.

V usage is TRBV7-3 and J usage is TRBJ1-2; D remains unclear. Germline V gives CDR1 SGHTA, CDR2 FQGTGA. Trimming shortened V by 2 bases and J by 3 bases, and 7 bases separated the two germline ends. The CDR3 loop spans 13 amino acids. This CDR3 reads CASSLGSYYGYTF. CDR3 DNA: TGTGCCAGCAGCTTAGGCAGTTACTATGGCTACACCTTC. The complete variable domain, with remaining parts taken from reference TRBV7-3 and TRBJ1-2, reads GAGVSQTPSNKVTEKGKYVELRCDPISGHTALYWYRQSLGQGPEFLIYFQGTGAADDSGLPNDRFFAVRPEGSVSTLKIQRTERGDSAVYLCASSLGSYYGYTFGSGTRLTVV.

The chain recombines TRBV28 with TRBJ2-1; TRBD2 matches at 7 bases. J lost 5 bases, V lost 1 base, and 5 bases had no gene match. The CDR3 is 15 residues long. Germline V gene sequence: CDR1 MDHEN, CDR2 SYDVKM. In DNA, the CDR3 is TGTGCCAGCAGTTTATTGCGGGAGCGCGACAATGAGCAGTTCTTC. Amino acid sequence: CASSLLRERDNEQFF.

The chain joins TRBV18 to TRBJ2-7, with D perhaps TRBD1 (6 bases). CDR1 and CDR2 (germline): KGHSH, LQKENI. V was pared by 0 bases and J by 3 bases, with 18 bases between. The CDR3 contains 17 residues. The CDR3 sequence is CASSPPTSRGNNYEQYF. CDR3 coding DNA: TGTGCCAGCTCACCACCGACGAGCAGGGGCAATAACTACGAGCAGTACTTC.

This clone turned up a few times. The rearrangement uses TRBV30 and TRBJ1-2; the D gene is possibly TRBD1 (6 bases). The CDR3 extends over 14 amino acids. Trimming took off 3 bases at V and 2 bases at J, with 13 bases between the two ends. Germline CDR1 GTSNPN, CDR2 SVGIG (reference sequence). CDR3 in DNA: TGTGCCTGGAGCCGGGACATCCGCAACTATGGCTACACCTTC. This encodes CAWSRDIRNYGYTF.

The chain carries TRBV4-1 and TRBJ2-5, with D possibly being TRBD2 (6 bases). Trimming took 4 bases from V and 5 from J, leaving 14 bases between them. The CDR3 is made up of 14 amino acids. The germline V gene encodes CDR1 MGHRA and CDR2 YSYEKL. The CDR3 is CASSRVGGVETQYF. CDR3 coding DNA: TGCGCCAGCAGCCGAGTAGGAGGGGTGGAGACCCAGTACTTC.

V and J are TRBV5-1 and TRBJ2-5; TRBD2 agrees at 16 bases. Germline V gene data show CDR1 as SGHRS and CDR2 as YFSETQ. Trimming at V came to 4 bases and at J to 4 bases, leaving 10 bases not matched to a gene. CDR3 length: 18 amino acids. Here the CDR3 DNA reads TGCGCCAGCAGCCCCGGGACTAGCGGGAGGGCCGGTGGAGAGACCCAGTACTTC. This translates into CASSPGTSGRAGGETQYF.

The rearrangement joins TRBV19 to TRBJ1-5; 7 bases are shared with TRBD1. Per the germline V gene, CDR1 is LNHDA and CDR2 is SQIVND (reference sequence). The CDR3 is 15 amino acids. V trimming: 4 bases; J trimming: 3 bases; junction bases outside the gene matches: 6. This CDR3 is CASSKGTADNQPQHF. The DNA for the CDR3 is TGTGCCAGTAGTAAGGGGACAGCCGACAATCAGCCCCAGCATTTT.

The DNA of the CDR3 is TGTGCCAGCAGTGAAGCTTTCATGAGGAGTGAGCAGTTCTTC. Amino acid sequence: CASSEAFMRSEQFF. V usage is TRBV2 and J usage is TRBJ2-1; D uncertain. CDR3 length: 14 amino acids. Germline V gene lookup returns CDR1 SNHLY and CDR2 FYNNEI. Deletions cut 0 bases from V and 9 bases from J, with 12 bases between.

This clone was found once. The chain links TRBV6-5 to TRBJ1-2; D is perhaps TRBD1 (6 bases). This CDR3 has 15 amino acids. Germline-derived CDR1 and CDR2 are MNHEY and SVGAGI. With 8 bases removed from V and 0 bases from J, the gap between germline ends came to 16 bases. In nucleotides, the CDR3 is TGTGCCAGCTACAACAGGGAATCAGCTAACTATGGCTACACCTTC. Encoded protein: CASYNRESANYGYTF.

This rearrangement joins TRBV12-5 to TRBJ2-2, with D tentatively TRBD1 (5 bases). The CDR3 is 16 amino acids. Trimming left V 3 bases short and J 0 bases short, with 11 bases between. Germline V gene data show CDR1 as LGHNT and CDR2 as FRNRAP. The CDR3 coding sequence is TGTGCTAGTGGTTTCTTCACAGGATCGAACACCGGGGAGCTGTTTTTT. Translated: CASGFFTGSNTGELFF.

This sequence joins TRBV4-1 and TRBJ2-2, with 7 bases identical to TRBD1. The junction had 5 bases not matched to a gene; V was cut back by 4 bases and J by 0 bases. This CDR3 is 16 amino acids long. CDR1 and CDR2 from the germline V gene are MGHRA and YSYEKL. CDR3 DNA: TGCGCCAGCAGCCTACAGGGGTCAACGAACACCGGGGAGCTGTTTTTT. This sequence encodes CASSLQGSTNTGELFF.

The chain has TRBV5-1 and TRBJ2-7, with a possible D match to TRBD2 (6 bases). In germline, CDR1 is SGHRS, CDR2 YFSETQ. V lost 0 bases, J lost 1 base, and 11 bases lay in between. The CDR3 sequence is 15 residues long. The CDR3 nucleotides read TGCGCCAGCAGCTTGGATGGCGGGAATTCCTACGAGCAGTACTTC. Its translation: CASSLDGGNSYEQYF.

The chain's CDR3 is CASSDEFNRGRNQPQHF. The CDR3, as DNA: TGTGCCAGCAGCGACGAGTTTAACAGGGGGCGGAATCAGCCCCAGCATTTT. This chain links TRBV5-8 with TRBJ1-5, with 9 positions matching TRBD1. Germline values: CDR1 SGHTS, CDR2 YDEGEE. The CDR3 has 17 amino acids. V lost 4 bases and J lost 4; bases outside the gene matches: 12.

The rearrangement links TRBV5-4 to TRBJ2-1; 8 bases match TRBD1. In germline, CDR1 is SGHNT, CDR2 YYREEE (reference sequence). V lost 4 bases to trimming and J lost 6 bases; unmatched junction nucleotides: 6. This CDR3 is 14 amino acids long. This CDR3 is CASSPKDRGNEQFF. CDR3 nucleotide sequence: TGTGCCAGCAGCCCGAAAGACAGGGGCAATGAGCAGTTCTTC.

V is TRBV6-1 and J is TRBJ1-1, with 10 bases matching TRBD1. V dropped 5 bases and J dropped 10; count of bases not matched to a gene: 13. Germline V gene sequence: CDR1 MNHNS, CDR2 SASEGT. The CDR3 covers 15 residues. The CDR3 protein is CASSKFYRQGASAFF. Here the CDR3 DNA reads TGTGCCAGCAGTAAGTTTTATCGACAGGGGGCGTCAGCTTTCTTT.

V and J are TRBV18 and TRBJ2-1; maybe TRBD1 (5 bases). CDR1 and CDR2 from the germline V gene are KGHSH and LQKENI. The CDR3 spans 15 residues. V lost 3 bases, J lost 5 bases, and 14 bases lay in between. This chain's CDR3 is CASSPQDKSDNEQFF. CDR3 nucleotide sequence: TGTGCCAGCTCACCCCAGGACAAATCCGACAATGAGCAGTTCTTC.

The chain employs TRBV5-1 and TRBJ2-1; 7 nucleotides align to TRBD2. Trimming took 0 bases from V and 4 from J; bases not matched to a gene: 7. The CDR3 consists of 16 residues. The germline V gene encodes CDR1 SGHRS and CDR2 YFSETQ. In nucleotides, the CDR3 is TGCGCCAGCAGCTTGGTCTCTAGCGGACGATACAATGAGCAGTTCTTC. It yields the protein CASSLVSSGRYNEQFF.

The rearrangement joins TRBV4-3 to TRBJ2-7; TRBD2 matches at 9 bases. The length of the CDR3 is 15 residues. The ends lost 3 bases at V and 4 bases at J; junction bases unmatched: 7. CDR1 is LGHNA and CDR2 is YSLEER in the germline V gene. In nucleotides, the CDR3 is TGCGCCAGCAGCCAGATAGCGGGAGATCGGTACGAGCAGTACTTC. Amino acids: CASSQIAGDRYEQYF.

J is TRBJ1-2 and V is TRBV5-1; 7 nucleotides line up with TRBD1. Per the germline V gene, CDR1 is SGHRS and CDR2 is YFSETQ. V lost 0 bases and J lost 3; bases outside the gene matches: 2. This CDR3 spans 14 amino acids. CDR3 loop: CASSLEGQYYGYTF. The CDR3 region has the DNA TGCGCCAGCAGCTTGGAGGGACAGTACTATGGCTACACCTTC. The whole variable domain, remainder taken from reference TRBV5-1 and TRBJ1-2, is KAGVTQTPRYLIKTRGQQVTLSCSPISGHRSVSWYQQTPGQGLQFLFEYFSETQRNKGNFPGRFSGRQFSNSRSEMNVSTLELGDSALYLCASSLEGQYYGYTFGSGTRLTVV.

This rearrangement joins TRBV27 to TRBJ2-7, with 7 bases fitting TRBD1. V shed 0 bases, J shed 6 bases, and the junction held 11 bases outside the gene matches. Germline V gene lookup returns CDR1 MNHEY and CDR2 SMNVEV (reference sequence). CDR3 length equals 16 residues. In DNA, the CDR3 is TGTGCCAGCAGTTTATCCTCGCCGGGACAGTCAGGCGAGCAGTACTTC. It specifies CASSLSSPGQSGEQYF.